The TCR beta chain under discussion was sequenced for a study of graft-versus-host responses after intestinal transplantation (dated by TCRdb to about 2021). As for the study more broadly: The transplants that recipients got were multivisceral, liver-intestinal, or isolated intestinal. A peak of at least 4% donor T cells among recipient peripheral blood mononuclear cells was the definition used for donor T cell macrochimerism. Graft-versus-host and host-versus-graft alloreactive T cell clones were tracked in the graft, circulation and bone marrow after intestinal transplantation using bulk TCR-beta CDR3 sequencing. Samples from three later patients were sequenced in-house on an Illumina MiSeq with MiXCR processing rather than by the commercial service. Every recipient was given anti-thymocyte globulin induction, followed by approximately 3 years of maintenance tacrolimus and steroids. The cohort enrolled around 25 intestinal transplant recipients including one retransplant, and a few patients lacking pretransplant specimens were excluded. Alloreactive clones were identified by sequencing pre-transplant mixed lymphocyte reaction products and comparing these products with unstimulated pre-transplant donor and recipient T cells.

Overall study results and their limits: High GvH to HvG T cell clonal ratios were observed in the allografts of patients with donor T cell macrochimerism. Early after transplant, peak levels of circulating GvH clones were associated with declines in HvG clones. GvH clones were detected in recipient bone marrow, and some appeared earlier in ileal mucosa or blood, consistent with an intestinal mucosal origin. The relatively low number and heterogeneity of intestinal transplant patients limited the conclusions.

The library was built by means of the immunoSEQ multiplex PCR assay. High-throughput TCR-beta CDR3 sequencing of genomic DNA from most patients was performed by Adaptive Biotechnologies. Per the source publication's procedure: Adaptive's ImmunoSEQ software was the source of the TCR sequencing data for 15 to 20 patients, while a few other patients were processed with MiXCR and VDJtools. CDR3 nucleotide sequences shared between donor and recipient were removed because their origin could not be assigned. To be classed as alloreactive, a clone needed at least 2-fold expansion over unstimulated cells and a minimum CFSE-low frequency of 0.002% (template counts) or 0.001% (read counts). A clone was considered mappable if detected in the sequenced pre-transplant spleen, lymph node, or MLR CFSE-low populations of the donor or recipient. The cumulative frequency of alloreactive clones was calculated as a percentage of all sequences, weighted by copy number. TCRdb provides this immuneACCESS table in a form limited to in-frame rearrangements. Some clones are lacking; in checked studies, under half of them reflect an unresolved V gene, and why the rest are absent is not known. Clone size and the V and J calls come from that table; the DNA yielded D and trimming. For this sample the table gives just under 65,000 clones, of which 75% to 90% were detected only once. In total, the top ten clones hold more than 1.5% of the sample.

The junction shows trimming of 2 bases on V and 5 bases on J, plus 24 bases between the germline ends. CDR1 and CDR2 are read off the germline V gene as KGHSH and LQKENI. The CDR3 runs 18 amino acids, cysteine and phenylalanine included. Just CDR3 DNA is preserved here, 54 bases in frame from base 1. To isolate intraepithelial and lamina propria lymphocytes from graft specimens, dithiothreitol, EDTA incubations and collagenase D digestion were used. Bulk TCR-beta sequencing was performed on serial intestinal graft biopsy specimens collected as late as 600 days after transplant. In regard to this clone: The clone's antigen remains unknown. The input lacks base qualities; no much larger clone sits a single base away.

The rearranged chain carries TRBV18 and TRBJ1-2; TRBD1 is a possible D gene, resting on 5 matching bases. This TCR was sampled from a human patient who received an intestinal transplant, so some T cells may come from the graft donor. Sequencing used ileum tissue, obtained 350 to 400 days after transplant. The CDR3 protein: CASSPGAEGWEIDYGYTF. The DNA reads TGTGCCAGCTCACCAGGGGCCGAGGGATGGGAGATTGATTATGGCTACACCTTC.